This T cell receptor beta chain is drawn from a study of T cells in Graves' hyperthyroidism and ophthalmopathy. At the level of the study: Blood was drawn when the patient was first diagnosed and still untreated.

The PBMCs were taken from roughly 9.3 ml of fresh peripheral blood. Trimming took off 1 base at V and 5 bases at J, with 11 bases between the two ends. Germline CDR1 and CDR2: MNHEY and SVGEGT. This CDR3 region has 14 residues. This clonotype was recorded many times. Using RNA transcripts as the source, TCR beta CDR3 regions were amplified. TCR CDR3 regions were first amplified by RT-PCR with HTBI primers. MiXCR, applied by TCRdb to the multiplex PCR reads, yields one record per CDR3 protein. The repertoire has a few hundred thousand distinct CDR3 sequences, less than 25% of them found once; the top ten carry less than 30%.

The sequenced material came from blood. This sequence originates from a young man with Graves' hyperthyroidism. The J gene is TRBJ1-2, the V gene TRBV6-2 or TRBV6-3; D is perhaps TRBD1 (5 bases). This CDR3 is CASSYWDEVYGYTF. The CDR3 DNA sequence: TGTGCCAGCAGTTACTGGGACGAAGTATATGGCTACACCTTC.